This TCR beta chain derives from a study of blood T cells in healthy people across ages. For the study at large: Per two T cells, template switching captured roughly one barcoded beta molecule.

A sample-barcoded 5' primer and a J-beta primer mix were used in a second PCR of roughly 7 to 12 cycles. One entry per CDR3 protein results from TCRdb running MiXCR on the 5' RACE reads. Among some 800,000 distinct CDR3 sequences, approximately 44% were seen once, and the ten largest hold about a fifth. Trimming cost V 0 bases and J 8 bases, with 5 bases left between them. The CDR3 length is 13 residues. Germline V gives CDR1 MGHRA, CDR2 YSYEKL. The sequenced sample was blood. The J gene is TRBJ1-6, the V gene TRBV4-1; D is unresolved. This receptor was taken from a man aged 55-75 years in good health. CDR3 sequence reads: CASSQDYDSPLHF. The CDR3 DNA reads TGCGCCAGCAGCCAAGATTATGATTCACCCCTCCACTTT.